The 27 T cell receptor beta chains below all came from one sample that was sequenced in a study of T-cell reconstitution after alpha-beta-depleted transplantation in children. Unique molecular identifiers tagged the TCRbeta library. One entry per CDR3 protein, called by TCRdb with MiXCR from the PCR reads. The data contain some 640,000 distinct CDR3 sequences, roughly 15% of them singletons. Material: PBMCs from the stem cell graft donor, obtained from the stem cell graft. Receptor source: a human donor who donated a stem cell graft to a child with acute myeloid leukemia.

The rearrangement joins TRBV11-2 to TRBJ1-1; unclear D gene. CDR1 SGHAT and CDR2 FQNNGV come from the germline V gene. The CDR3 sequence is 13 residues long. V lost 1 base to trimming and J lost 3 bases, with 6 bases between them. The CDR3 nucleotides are TGTGCCAGCAGCTTAGTTCCGTACACTGAAGCTTTCTTT. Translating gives CASSLVPYTEAFF.

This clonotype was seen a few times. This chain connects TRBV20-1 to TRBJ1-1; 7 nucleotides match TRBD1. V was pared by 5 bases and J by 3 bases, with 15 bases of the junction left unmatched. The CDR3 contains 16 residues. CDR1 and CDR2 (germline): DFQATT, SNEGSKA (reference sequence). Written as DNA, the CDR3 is TGCAGTGCTCTCACCCCGGAATCAGGGGGGGACACTGAAGCTTTCTTT. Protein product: CSALTPESGGDTEAFF.

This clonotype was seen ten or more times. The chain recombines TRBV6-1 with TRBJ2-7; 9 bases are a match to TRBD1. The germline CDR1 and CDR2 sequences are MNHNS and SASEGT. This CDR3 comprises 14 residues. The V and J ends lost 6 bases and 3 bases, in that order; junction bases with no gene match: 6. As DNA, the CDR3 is TGTGCCAGCAGGACGGGACAGGGAAGCTACGAGCAGTACGTC. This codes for CASRTGQGSYEQYV.

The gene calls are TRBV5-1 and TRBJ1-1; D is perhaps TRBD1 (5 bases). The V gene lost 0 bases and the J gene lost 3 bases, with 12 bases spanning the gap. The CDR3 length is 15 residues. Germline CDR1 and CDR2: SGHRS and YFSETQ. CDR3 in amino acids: CASSLDPGKYTEAFF. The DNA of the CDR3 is TGCGCCAGCAGCTTGGATCCAGGGAAATACACTGAAGCTTTCTTT.

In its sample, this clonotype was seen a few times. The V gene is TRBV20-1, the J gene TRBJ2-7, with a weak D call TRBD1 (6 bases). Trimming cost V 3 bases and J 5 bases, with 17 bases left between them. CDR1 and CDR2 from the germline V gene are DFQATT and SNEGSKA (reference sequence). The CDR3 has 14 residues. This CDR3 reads CSASLVTGSHEQYV. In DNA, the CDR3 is TGCAGTGCTAGTCTGGTTACAGGGTCCCACGAGCAGTACGTC.

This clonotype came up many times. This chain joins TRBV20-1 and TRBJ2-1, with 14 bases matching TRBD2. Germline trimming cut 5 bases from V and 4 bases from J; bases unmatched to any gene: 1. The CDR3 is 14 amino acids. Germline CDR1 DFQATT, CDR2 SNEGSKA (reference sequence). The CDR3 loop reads CSAGTSGGYNEQFF. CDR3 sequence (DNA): TGCAGTGCTGGGACTAGCGGGGGATACAATGAGCAGTTCTTC.

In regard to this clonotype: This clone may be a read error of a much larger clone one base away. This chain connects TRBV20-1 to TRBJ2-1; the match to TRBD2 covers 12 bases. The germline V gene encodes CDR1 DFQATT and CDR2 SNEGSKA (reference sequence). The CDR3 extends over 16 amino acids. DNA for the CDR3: TGCAGAGCTAGAGATACTAGCGGGGGGACCTACAATGAGCAGTTCTTC. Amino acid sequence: CRARDTSGGTYNEQFF.

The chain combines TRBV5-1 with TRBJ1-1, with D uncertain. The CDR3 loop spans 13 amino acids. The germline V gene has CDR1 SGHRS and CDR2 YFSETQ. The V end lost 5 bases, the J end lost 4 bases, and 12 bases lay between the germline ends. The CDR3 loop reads CASREEGGTEAFF. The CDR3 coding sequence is TGCGCCAGCAGGGAGGAGGGCGGCACTGAAGCTTTCTTT.

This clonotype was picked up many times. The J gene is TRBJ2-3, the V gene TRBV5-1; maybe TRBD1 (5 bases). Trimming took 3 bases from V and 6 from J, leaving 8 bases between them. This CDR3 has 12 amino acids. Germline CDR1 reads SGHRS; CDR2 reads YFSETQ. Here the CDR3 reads CASSSRQDTQYF. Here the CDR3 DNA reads TGCGCCAGCAGCTCGCGACAGGATACGCAGTATTTT.

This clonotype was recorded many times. CDR3 sequence: CSARAGAGYEQYF. DNA for the CDR3: TGCAGTGCTAGAGCTGGGGCAGGCTACGAGCAGTACTTC. This rearrangement joins TRBV20-1 to TRBJ2-7, with D maybe TRBD1 (5 bases). V lost 1 base to trimming and J lost 3 bases, with 10 bases between them. The germline V gene has CDR1 DFQATT and CDR2 SNEGSKA (reference sequence). There are 13 residues in the CDR3.

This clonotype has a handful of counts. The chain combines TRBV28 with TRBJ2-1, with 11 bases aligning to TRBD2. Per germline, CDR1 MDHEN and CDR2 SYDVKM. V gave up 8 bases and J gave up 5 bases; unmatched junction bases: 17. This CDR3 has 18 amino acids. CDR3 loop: CASGNGGPGLAAHNEQFF. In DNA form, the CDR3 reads TGTGCCAGCGGCAACGGGGGGCCGGGACTAGCGGCTCACAATGAGCAGTTCTTC.

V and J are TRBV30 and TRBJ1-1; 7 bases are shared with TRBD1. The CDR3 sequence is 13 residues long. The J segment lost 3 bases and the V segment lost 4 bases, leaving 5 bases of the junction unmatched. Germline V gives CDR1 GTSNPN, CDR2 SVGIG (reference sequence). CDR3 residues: CAWIKGQHTEAFF. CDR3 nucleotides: TGTGCCTGGATAAAGGGACAGCACACTGAAGCTTTCTTT. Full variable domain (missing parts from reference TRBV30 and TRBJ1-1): SQTIHQWPATLVQPVGSPLSLECTVEGTSNPNLYWYRQAAGRGLQLLFYSVGIGQISSEVPQNLSASRPQDRQFILSSKKLLLSDSGFYLCAWIKGQHTEAFFGQGTRLTVV.

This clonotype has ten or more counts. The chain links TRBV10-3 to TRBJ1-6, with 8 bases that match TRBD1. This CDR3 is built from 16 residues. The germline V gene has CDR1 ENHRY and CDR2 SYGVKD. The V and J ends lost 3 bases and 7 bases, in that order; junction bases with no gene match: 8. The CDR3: CAISDHRTGSNSPLHF. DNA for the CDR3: TGTGCCATCAGTGACCACCGGACAGGGTCGAATTCACCCCTCCACTTT.

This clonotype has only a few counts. The CDR3 loop reads CSASKGGQSQYF. The CDR3 coding sequence is TGCAGTGCTAGTAAGGGGGGCCAATCTCAGTACTTC. The V gene is TRBV20-1, the J gene TRBJ2-7; D may match TRBD1 or TRBD2 (6 bases each). CDR1 is DFQATT, CDR2 SNEGSKA, per germline (reference sequence). The CDR3 covers 12 residues. V lost 3 bases and J 10 bases, leaving 16 bases between the germline ends.

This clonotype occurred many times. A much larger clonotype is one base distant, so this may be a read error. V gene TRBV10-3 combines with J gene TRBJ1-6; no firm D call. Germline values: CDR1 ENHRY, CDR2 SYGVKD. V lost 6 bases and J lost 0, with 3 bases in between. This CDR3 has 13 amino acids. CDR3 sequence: CAIRDSYNSPLHF. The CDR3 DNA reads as TGTGCCATCAGGGACTCCTATAATTCACCCCTCCACTTT.

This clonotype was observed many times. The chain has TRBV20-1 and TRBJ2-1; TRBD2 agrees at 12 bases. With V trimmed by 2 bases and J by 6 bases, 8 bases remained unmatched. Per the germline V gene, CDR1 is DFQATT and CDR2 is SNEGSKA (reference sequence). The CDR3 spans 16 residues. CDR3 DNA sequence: TGCAGTGCTAGACCCCTTCTAGCGGGGGGGTTCAATGAGCAGTTCTTC. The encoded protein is CSARPLLAGGFNEQFF.

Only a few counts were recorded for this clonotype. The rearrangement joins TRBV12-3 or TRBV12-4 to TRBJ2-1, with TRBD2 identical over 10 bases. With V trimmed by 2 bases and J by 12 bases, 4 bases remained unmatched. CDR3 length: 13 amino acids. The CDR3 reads CASSLLLAGVQFF. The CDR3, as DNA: TGTGCCAGCAGTTTACTCCTAGCGGGGGTGCAGTTCTTC.

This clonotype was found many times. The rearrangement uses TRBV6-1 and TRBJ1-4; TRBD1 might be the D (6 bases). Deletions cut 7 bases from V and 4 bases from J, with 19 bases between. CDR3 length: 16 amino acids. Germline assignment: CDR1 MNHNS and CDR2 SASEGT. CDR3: CASKRQGRLDNEKLFF. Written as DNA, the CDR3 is TGTGCCAGCAAACGCCAGGGGCGGTTGGATAATGAAAAACTGTTTTTT.

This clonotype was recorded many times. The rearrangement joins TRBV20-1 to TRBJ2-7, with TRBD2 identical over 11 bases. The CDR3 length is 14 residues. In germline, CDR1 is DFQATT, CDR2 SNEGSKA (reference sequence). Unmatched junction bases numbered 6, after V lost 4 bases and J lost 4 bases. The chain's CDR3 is CSATLAGGIYEQYV. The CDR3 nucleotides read TGCAGTGCTACTTTAGCGGGGGGGATTTACGAGCAGTACGTC.

The CDR3 DNA sequence: TGTGCCAGCAGCTTAGCCTTACCACGGGGTAGCAATCAGCCCCAGCATTTT. Its protein is CASSLALPRGSNQPQHF. The rearrangement links TRBV7-2 to TRBJ1-5; D uncertain. Germline assignment: CDR1 SGHTA and CDR2 FQGNSA. V shed 0 bases and J shed 0 bases, with 12 bases lying between them. The length of the CDR3 is 17 residues.

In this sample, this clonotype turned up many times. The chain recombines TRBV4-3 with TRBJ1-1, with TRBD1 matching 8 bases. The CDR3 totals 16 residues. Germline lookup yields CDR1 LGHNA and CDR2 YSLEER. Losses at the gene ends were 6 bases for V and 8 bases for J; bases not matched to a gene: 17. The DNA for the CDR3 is TGCGCCAGCAGTTTTCAGGGGGCGGTCGGTTTACGGGAAGCTTTCTTT. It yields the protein CASSFQGAVGLREAFF.

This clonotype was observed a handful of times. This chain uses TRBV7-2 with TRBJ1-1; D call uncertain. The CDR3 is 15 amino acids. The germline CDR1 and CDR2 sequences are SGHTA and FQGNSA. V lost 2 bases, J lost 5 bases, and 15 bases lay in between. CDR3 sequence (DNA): TGTGCCAGCAGCTTAATCCCCAACACCAATACTGAAGCTTTCTTT. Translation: CASSLIPNTNTEAFF.

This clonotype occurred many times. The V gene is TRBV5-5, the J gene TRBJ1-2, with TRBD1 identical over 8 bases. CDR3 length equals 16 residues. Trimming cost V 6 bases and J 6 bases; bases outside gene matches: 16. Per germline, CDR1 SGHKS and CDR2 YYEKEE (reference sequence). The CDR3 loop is CASKLLTGAEFDGYTF. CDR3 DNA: TGTGCCAGCAAACTGCTGACAGGGGCTGAGTTTGATGGCTACACCTTC. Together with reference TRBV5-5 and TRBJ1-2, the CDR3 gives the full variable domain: DAGVTQSPTHLIKTRGQQVTLRCSPISGHKSVSWYQQVLGQGPQFIFQYYEKEERGRGNFPDRFSARQFPNYSSELNVNALLLGDSALYLCASKLLTGAEFDGYTFGSGTRLTVV.

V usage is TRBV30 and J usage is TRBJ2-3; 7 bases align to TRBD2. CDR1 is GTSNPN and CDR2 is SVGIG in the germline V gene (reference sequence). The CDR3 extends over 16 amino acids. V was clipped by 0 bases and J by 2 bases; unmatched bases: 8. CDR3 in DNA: TGTGCCTGGAGTGTACCCCGTAGCGGGTTCACAGATACGCAGTATTTT. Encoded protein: CAWSVPRSGFTDTQYF. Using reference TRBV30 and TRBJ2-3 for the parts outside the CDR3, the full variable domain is SQTIHQWPATLVQPVGSPLSLECTVEGTSNPNLYWYRQAAGRGLQLLFYSVGIGQISSEVPQNLSASRPQDRQFILSSKKLLLSDSGFYLCAWSVPRSGFTDTQYFGPGTRLTVL.

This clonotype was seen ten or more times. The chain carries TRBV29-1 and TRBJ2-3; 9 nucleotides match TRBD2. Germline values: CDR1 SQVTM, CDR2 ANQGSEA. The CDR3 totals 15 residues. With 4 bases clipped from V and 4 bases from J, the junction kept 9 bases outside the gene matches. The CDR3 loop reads CSVGDAGGPPDTQYF. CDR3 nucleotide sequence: TGCAGCGTTGGAGATGCGGGGGGGCCCCCAGATACGCAGTATTTT.

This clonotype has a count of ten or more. CDR3 nucleotide sequence: TGTGCCAGCAGCTCGGAGACTAGCGGGGGGGATTGGTATTTT. It codes for CASSSETSGGDWYF. This chain joins TRBV7-2 and TRBJ2-3, with TRBD2 matching 14 bases. Germline V CDR1 and CDR2: SGHTA, FQGNSA. This CDR3 is built from 14 residues. Trimming at V came to 4 bases and at J to 14 bases, leaving 8 bases not matched to a gene. The full variable domain, rest sourced from reference TRBV7-2 and TRBJ2-3, is GAGVSQSPSNKVTEKGKDVELRCDPISGHTALYWYRQSLGQGLEFLIYFQGNSAPDKSGLPSDRFSAERTGGSVSTLTIQRTQQEDSAVYLCASSSETSGGDWYFGPGTRLTVL.

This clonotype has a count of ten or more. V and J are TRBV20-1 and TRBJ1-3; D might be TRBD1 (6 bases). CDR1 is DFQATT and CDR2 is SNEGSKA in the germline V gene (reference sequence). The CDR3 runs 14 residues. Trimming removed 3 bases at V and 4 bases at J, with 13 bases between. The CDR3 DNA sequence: TGCAGTGCTAGGAGCGGGGGGCAGGGAAACACCATATATTTT. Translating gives CSARSGGQGNTIYF.